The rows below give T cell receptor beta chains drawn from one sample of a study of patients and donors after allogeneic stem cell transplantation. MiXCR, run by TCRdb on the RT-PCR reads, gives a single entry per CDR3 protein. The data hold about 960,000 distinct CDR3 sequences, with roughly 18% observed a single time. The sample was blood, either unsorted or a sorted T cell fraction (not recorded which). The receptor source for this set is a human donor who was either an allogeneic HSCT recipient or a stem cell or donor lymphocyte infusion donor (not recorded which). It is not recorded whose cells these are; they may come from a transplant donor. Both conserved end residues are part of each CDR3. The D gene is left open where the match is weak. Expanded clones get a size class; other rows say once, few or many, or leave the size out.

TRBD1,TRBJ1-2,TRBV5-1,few,CASSPEGQINYGYTF,TGCGCCAGCAGCCCGGAGGGACAGATTAACTATGGCTACACCTTC
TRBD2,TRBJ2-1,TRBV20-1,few,CSARPGLPNNEQFF,TGCAGTGCTAGACCGGGACTACCGAACAATGAGCAGTTCTTC
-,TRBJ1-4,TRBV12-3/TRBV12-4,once,CASGQGKPNNEKLFF,TGTGCCAGCGGTCAAGGAAAGCCTAATAATGAAAAACTGTTTTTT
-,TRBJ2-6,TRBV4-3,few,CASSPRFSSGANVLTF,TGCGCCAGCAGCCCTAGATTTTCCTCTGGGGCCAACGTCCTGACTTTC
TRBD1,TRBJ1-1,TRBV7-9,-,CASTVLTGETEAFF,TGTGCCAGCACCGTACTGACAGGGGAGACTGAAGCTTTCTTT
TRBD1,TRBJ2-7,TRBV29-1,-,CSAWGQGEEQYF,TGCAGCGCGTGGGGACAGGGTGAGGAGCAGTACTTC
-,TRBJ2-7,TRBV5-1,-,CASSLRSGHPTYEQYF,TGCGCCAGCAGCTTGCGCTCGGGACATCCCACCTACGAGCAGTACTTC
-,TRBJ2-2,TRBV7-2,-,CASTPGTAPGELFF,TGTGCCAGCACCCCCGGGACCGCCCCCGGGGAGCTGTTTTTT
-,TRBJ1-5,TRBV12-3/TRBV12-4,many,CASSFGQPLGPQHF,TGTGCCAGCAGTTTTGGGCAGCCTCTTGGGCCCCAGCATTTT
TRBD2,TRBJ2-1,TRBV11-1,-,CASSSRTSVGSNEQFF,TGTGCCAGCAGCTCTCGGACTAGCGTGGGCTCTAATGAGCAGTTCTTC
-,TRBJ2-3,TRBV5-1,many,CASSSGTDTQYF,TGTGCCAGCAGCTCAGGGACAGATACGCAGTATTTT
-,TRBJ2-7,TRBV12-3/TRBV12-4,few,CASSLSGRTYEQYF,TGTGCCAGCAGTTTATCGGGACGAACCTACGAGCAGTACTTC
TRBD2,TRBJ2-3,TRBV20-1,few,CSATRGSTDTQYF,TGCAGTGCTACGCGGGGGAGCACAGATACGCAGTATTTT
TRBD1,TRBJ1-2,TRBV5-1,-,CASSPKGQYGYTF,TGCGCCAGCAGCCCAAAGGGACAGTATGGCTACACCTTC
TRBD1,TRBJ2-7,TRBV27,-,CASSLVGGSPYEQYF,TGTGCCAGCAGTTTGGTAGGGGGCTCCCCCTACGAGCAGTACTTC
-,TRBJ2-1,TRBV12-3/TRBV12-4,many,CASSLDDIYNEQFF,TGTGCCAGCAGTTTAGATGATATCTACAATGAGCAGTTCTTC
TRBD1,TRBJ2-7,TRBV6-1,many,CASSLQTGNYEQYF,TGTGCCAGCAGTCTCCAGACAGGGAATTACGAGCAGTACTTC
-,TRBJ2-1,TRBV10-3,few,CAISEGDTYNEQFF,TGTGCCATCAGTGAGGGGGACACCTACAATGAGCAGTTCTTC
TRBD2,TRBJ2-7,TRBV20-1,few,CSAQSGTSGPYEQYF,TGCAGTGCGCAGTCCGGAACTAGCGGCCCCTACGAGCAGTACTTC
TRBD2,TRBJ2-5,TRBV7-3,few,CASSLSGLAGEETQYF,TGTGCCAGCAGCTTATCGGGACTAGCGGGAGAAGAGACCCAGTACTTC